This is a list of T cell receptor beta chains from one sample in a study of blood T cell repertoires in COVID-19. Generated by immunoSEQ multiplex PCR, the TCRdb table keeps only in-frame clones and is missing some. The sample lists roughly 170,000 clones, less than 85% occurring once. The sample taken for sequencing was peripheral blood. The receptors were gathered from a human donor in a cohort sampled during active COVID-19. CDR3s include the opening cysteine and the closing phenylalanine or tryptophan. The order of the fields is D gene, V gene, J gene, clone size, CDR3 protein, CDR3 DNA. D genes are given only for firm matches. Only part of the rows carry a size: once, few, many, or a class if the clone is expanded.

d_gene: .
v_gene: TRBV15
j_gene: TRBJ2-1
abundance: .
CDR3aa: CATSRDRAGQSYNEQFF
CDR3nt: TGTGCCACCAGCAGAGACAGGGCAGGACAGTCCTACAATGAGCAGTTCTTC

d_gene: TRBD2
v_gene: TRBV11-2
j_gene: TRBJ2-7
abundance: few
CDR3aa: CASSPTSGYEQYF
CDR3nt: TGTGCCAGCAGCCCGACTAGCGGGTACGAGCAGTACTTC

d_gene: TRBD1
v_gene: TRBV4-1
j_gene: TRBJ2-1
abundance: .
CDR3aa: CASSQENRGRNEQFF
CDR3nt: TGCGCCAGCAGCCAAGAGAACAGGGGGCGGAATGAGCAGTTCTTC

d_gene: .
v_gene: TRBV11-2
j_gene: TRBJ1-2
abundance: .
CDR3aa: CASSSSYSKYGYTF
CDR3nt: TGTGCCAGCAGCTCGTCTTATAGCAAATATGGCTACACCTTC

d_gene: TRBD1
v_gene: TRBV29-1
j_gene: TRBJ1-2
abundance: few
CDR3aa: CSIQDRGSGSYGYTF
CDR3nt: TGCAGTATACAAGACAGGGGATCGGGGAGCTATGGCTACACCTTC

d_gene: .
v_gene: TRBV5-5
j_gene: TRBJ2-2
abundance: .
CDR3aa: CASSLGRGTGELFF
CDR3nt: TGTGCCAGCAGCTTGGGCAGGGGAACCGGGGAGCTGTTTTTT

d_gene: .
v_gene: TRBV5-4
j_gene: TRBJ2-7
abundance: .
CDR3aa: CASSYPGQLYEQYF
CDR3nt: TGTGCCAGCAGCTATCCGGGACAACTCTACGAGCAGTACTTC

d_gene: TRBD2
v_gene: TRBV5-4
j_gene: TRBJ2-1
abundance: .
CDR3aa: CASRPSGGYENEQFF
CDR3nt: TGTGCCAGCAGACCTAGCGGGGGCTATGAGAATGAGCAGTTCTTC

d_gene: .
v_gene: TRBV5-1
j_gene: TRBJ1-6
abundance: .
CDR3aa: CASSSTEGSPLHF
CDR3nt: TGCGCCAGCAGCAGCACGGAGGGTTCACCCCTCCACTTT

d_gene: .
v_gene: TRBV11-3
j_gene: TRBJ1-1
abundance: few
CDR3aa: CASSLLRETEAFF
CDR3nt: TGTGCCAGCAGCTTACTCCGGGAGACTGAAGCTTTCTTT

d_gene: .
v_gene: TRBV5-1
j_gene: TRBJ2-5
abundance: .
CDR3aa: CASNPTGPPETQYF
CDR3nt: TGCGCCAGCAACCCGACTGGCCCCCCGGAGACCCAGTACTTC

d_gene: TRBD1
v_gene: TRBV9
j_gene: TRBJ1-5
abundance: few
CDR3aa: CASSTQGTGQPQHF
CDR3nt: TGTGCCAGCAGCACACAGGGGACGGGTCAGCCCCAGCATTTT

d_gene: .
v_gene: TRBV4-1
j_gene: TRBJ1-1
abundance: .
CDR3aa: CASSQDVGRSTTEAFF
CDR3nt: TGCGCCAGCAGCCAAGACGTCGGAAGGAGTACAACTGAAGCTTTCTTT

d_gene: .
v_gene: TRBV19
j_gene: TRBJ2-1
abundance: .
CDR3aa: CASSISPAAYNEQFF
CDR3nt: TGTGCCAGTAGTATTTCCCCAGCGGCGTACAATGAGCAGTTCTTC

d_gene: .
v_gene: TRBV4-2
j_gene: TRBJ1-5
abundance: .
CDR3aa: CASSQEGRDNQPQHF
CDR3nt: TGTGCCAGCAGCCAAGAAGGCAGGGATAATCAGCCCCAGCATTTT

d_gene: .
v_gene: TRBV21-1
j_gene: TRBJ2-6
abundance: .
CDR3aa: CASSKRCARETRSGANVLTF
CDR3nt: TGTGCCAGCAGCAAGCGATGCGCCAGGGAAACCCGCTCTGGGGCCAACGTCCTGACTTTC

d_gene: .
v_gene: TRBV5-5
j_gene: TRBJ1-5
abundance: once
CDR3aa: CASSLWGRGPQHF
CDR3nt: TGTGCCAGCAGCTTGTGGGGGAGGGGGCCCCAGCATTTT

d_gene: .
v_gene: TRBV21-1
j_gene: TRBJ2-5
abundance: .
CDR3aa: CAVLGVGQLKETQYF
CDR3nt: TGTGCCGTCCTTGGGGTAGGACAGCTTAAAGAGACCCAGTACTTC

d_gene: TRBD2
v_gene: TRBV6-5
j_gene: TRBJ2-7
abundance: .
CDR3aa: CASSRGGESSYEQYF
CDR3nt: TGTGCCAGCAGTCGGGGGGGGGAAAGCTCCTACGAGCAGTACTTC

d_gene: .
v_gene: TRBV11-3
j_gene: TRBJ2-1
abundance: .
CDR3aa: CASSLSRGSYNEQFF
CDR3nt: TGTGCCAGCAGCTTAAGCAGGGGATCATACAATGAGCAGTTCTTC

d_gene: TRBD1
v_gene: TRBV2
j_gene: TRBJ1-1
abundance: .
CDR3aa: CASSDGTGNTEAFF
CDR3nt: TGTGCCAGCAGTGACGGGACAGGGAACACTGAAGCTTTCTTT

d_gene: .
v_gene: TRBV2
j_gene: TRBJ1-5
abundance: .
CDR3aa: CASQVLGNQPQHF
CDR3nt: TGTGCCAGCCAGGTGCTGGGCAATCAGCCCCAGCATTTT

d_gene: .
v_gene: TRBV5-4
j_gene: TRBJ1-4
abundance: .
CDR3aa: CASSVGKSNEKLFF
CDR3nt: TGTGCCAGCAGTGTCGGGAAATCTAATGAAAAACTGTTTTTT

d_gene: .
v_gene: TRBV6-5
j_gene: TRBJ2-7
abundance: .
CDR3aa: CASSYSRGAGEQYF
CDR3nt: TGTGCCAGCAGTTACTCCAGGGGCGCCGGCGAGCAGTACTTC

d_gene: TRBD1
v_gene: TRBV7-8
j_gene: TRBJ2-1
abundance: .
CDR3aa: CASSKIRRGFGQVNEQFF
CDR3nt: TGTGCCAGCAGCAAAATCCGTCGGGGTTTCGGACAGGTCAATGAGCAGTTCTTC